The next 7 T cell receptor beta chains were all read from a single sample in a study of T-cell reconstitution after alpha-beta-depleted transplantation in children. Unique molecular identifiers were built into the TCRbeta library. TCRdb re-called the PCR reads with MiXCR, one entry per CDR3 protein. Counted here are 750,000 to 950,000 distinct CDR3 sequences, 16% occurring once; the ten biggest clones make up around 5%. The sequencing here drew on PBMCs, mostly from graft donor cells, taken 360 days after TCRalphabeta/CD19-depleted stem cell transplant. The receptors shown here come from a male patient younger than 18 who had a stem cell transplant for acute lymphoblastic leukemia, so the T cells may come from the graft donor.

In its sample, this clonotype was seen a few times. The rearrangement uses TRBV12-3 or TRBV12-4 and TRBJ2-1; the match to TRBD2 covers 7 bases. J was trimmed by 7 bases and V by 2 bases; bases with no gene match: 5. The CDR3 runs 14 residues. The CDR3 spells CASSLIGGRNEQFF. The CDR3 nucleotides read TGTGCCAGCAGTTTAATCGGGGGGAGGAATGAGCAGTTCTTC.

This clonotype appeared a few times. The chain joins TRBV3-1 to TRBJ2-5, with D perhaps TRBD2 (6 bases). The V gene lost 4 bases and the J gene lost 3 bases, with 12 bases spanning the gap. Germline loops: CDR1 LGHDT, CDR2 YNNKEL (reference sequence). This CDR3 comprises 14 residues. The CDR3 sequence is CASSPRLDKETQYF. The CDR3 DNA sequence: TGTGCCAGCAGCCCCCGACTAGACAAAGAGACCCAGTACTTC.

The sample holds a few counts of this clonotype. The V call is TRBV15, the J call TRBJ1-1; no firm D call. The germline V gene has CDR1 LNHNV and CDR2 YYDKDF (reference sequence). CDR3 size: 16 residues. V dropped 0 bases and J dropped 0 bases, with 11 bases sitting between them. CDR3 in DNA: TGTGCCACCAGCAGAGATGTTACGCATATGAACACTGAAGCTTTCTTT. Its translation: CATSRDVTHMNTEAFF.

This chain links TRBV29-1 with TRBJ2-7; D gene unclear. This CDR3 is built from 12 residues. Looked up from germline, CDR1 is SQVTM and CDR2 is ANQGSEA. Trimming took 7 bases from V and 5 from J, leaving 15 bases between them. The CDR3 loop reads CSAEAVGHEQYF. In DNA form, the CDR3 reads TGCAGCGCCGAGGCCGTGGGCCACGAGCAGTACTTC.

V usage is TRBV20-1 and J usage is TRBJ1-5; TRBD1 aligns across 7 bases. Unmatched junction bases numbered 5, after V lost 2 bases and J lost 1 base. Per the germline V gene, CDR1 is DFQATT and CDR2 is SNEGSKA (reference sequence). The CDR3 spans 15 residues. The CDR3 sequence is CSARRVQGSNQPQHF. Here the CDR3 DNA reads TGCAGTGCTAGAAGGGTACAGGGGAGCAATCAGCCCCAGCATTTT.

The genes are TRBV18 and TRBJ2-7, with D perhaps assigned TRBD1 or TRBD2 (5 bases each). The CDR3 loop spans 14 amino acids. V lost 3 bases to trimming and J lost 7 bases, with 16 bases between them. Germline values: CDR1 KGHSH, CDR2 LQKENI. CDR3 sequence (DNA): TGTGCCAGCTCACCGACCGGGACGGCAGGGGAGCAGTACTTC. Its translation is CASSPTGTAGEQYF. Drawing the rest from reference TRBV18 and TRBJ2-7, the complete variable domain is NAGVMQNPRHLVRRRGQEARLRCSPMKGHSHVYWYRQLPEEGLKFMVYLQKENIIDESGMPKERFSAEFPKEGPSILRIQQVVRGDSAAYFCASSPTGTAGEQYFGPGTRLTVT.

This clonotype was seen only a few times. This sequence joins TRBV20-1 and TRBJ1-6; D call uncertain. The CDR3 length is 19 residues. Germline V lookup: CDR1 DFQATT, CDR2 SNEGSKA (reference sequence). Trimming took 2 bases from V and 7 from J, leaving 27 bases between them. CDR3: CSARRRTVGIGGRNSPLHF. The CDR3 DNA reads TGCAGTGCTAGACGTCGTACGGTGGGAATAGGAGGTCGCAATTCACCCCTCCACTTT.